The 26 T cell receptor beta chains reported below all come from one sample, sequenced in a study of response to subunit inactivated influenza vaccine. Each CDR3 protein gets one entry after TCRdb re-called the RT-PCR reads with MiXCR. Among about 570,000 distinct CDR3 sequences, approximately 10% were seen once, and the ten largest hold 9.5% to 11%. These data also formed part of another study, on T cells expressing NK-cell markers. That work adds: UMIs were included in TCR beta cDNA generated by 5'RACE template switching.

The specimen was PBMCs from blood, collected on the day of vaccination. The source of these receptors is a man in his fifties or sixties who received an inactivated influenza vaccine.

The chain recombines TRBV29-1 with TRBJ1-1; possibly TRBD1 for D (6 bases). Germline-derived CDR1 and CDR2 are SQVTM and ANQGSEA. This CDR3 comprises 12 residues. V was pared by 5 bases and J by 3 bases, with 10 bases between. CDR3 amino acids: CSVTDRYTEAFF. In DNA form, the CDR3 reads TGCAGCGTTACCGACAGGTACACTGAAGCTTTCTTT. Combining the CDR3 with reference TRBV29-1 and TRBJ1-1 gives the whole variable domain SAVISQKPSRDICQRGTSLTIQCQVDSQVTMMFWYRQQPGQSLTLIATANQGSEATYESGFVIDKFPISRPNLTFSTLTVSNMSPEDSSIYLCSVTDRYTEAFFGQGTRLTVV.

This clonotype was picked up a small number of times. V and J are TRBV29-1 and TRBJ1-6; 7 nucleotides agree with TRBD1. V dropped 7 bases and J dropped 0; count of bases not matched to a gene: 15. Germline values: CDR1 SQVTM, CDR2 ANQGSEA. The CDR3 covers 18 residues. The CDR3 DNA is TGCAGCGGCGGACCGGGACAGCGAAAAAGCTCCTATAATTCACCCCTCCACTTT. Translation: CSGGPGQRKSSYNSPLHF.

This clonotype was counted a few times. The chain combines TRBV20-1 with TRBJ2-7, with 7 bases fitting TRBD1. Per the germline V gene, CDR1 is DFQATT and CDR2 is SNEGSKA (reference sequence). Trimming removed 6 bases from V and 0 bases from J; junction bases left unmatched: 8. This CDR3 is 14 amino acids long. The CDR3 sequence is CSAHGQASSYEQYF. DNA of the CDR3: TGCAGTGCCCACGGACAGGCCTCCTCCTACGAGCAGTACTTC.

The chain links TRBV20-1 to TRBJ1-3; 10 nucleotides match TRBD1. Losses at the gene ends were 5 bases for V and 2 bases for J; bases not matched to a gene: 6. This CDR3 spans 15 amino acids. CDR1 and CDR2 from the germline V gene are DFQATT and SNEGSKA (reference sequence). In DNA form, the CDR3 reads TGCAGTGCTGGACAGGGGGTGAATACTGGAAACACCATATATTTT. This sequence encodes CSAGQGVNTGNTIYF.

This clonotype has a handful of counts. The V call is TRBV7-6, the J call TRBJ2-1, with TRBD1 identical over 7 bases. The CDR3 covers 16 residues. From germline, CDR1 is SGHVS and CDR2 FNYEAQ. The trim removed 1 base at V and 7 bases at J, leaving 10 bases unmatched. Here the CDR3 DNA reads TGTGCCAGCAGCTTAGATGTGAGGGGGCCGGGGAATGAGCAGTTCTTC. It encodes CASSLDVRGPGNEQFF.

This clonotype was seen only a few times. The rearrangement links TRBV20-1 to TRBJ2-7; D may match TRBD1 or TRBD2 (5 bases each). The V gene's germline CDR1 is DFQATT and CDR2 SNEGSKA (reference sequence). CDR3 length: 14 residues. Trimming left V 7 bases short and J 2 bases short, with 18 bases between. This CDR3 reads CSVGKVRAPYEQYF. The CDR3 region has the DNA TGCAGTGTCGGGAAAGTCAGGGCTCCCTACGAGCAGTACTTC.

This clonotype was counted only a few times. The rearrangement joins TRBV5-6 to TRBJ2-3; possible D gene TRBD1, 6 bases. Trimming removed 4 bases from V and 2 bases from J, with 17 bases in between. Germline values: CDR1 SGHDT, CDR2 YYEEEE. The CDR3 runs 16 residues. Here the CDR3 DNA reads TGTGCCAGCAGCCCGTGGGCAGGGGTCCTCACAGATACGCAGTATTTT. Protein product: CASSPWAGVLTDTQYF.

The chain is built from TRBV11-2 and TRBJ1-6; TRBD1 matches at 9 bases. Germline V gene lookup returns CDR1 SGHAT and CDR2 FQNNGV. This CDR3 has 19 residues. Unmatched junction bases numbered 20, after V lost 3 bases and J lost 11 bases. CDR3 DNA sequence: TGTGCCAGCAGCTTGGTCGAAGCTAGGACAGGGGTGCCAAGGACACCCCTCCACTTT. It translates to CASSLVEARTGVPRTPLHF. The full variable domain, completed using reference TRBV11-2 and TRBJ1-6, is EAGVAQSPRYKIIEKRQSVAFWCNPISGHATLYWYQQILGQGPKLLIQFQNNGVVDDSQLPKDRFSAERLKGVDSTLKIQPAKLEDSAVYLCASSLVEARTGVPRTPLHFGNGTRLTVT.

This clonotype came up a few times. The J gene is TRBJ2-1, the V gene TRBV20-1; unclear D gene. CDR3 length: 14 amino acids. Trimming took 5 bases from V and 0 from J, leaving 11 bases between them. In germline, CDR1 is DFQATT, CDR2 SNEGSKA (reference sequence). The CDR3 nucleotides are TGCAGTGCTGGGCAGACCAGCTCCTACAATGAGCAGTTCTTC. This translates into CSAGQTSSYNEQFF.

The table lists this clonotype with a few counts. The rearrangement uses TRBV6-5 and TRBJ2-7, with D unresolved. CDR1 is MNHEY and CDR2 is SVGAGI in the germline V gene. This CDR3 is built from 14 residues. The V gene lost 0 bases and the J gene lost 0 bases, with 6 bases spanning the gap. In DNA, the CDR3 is TGTGCCAGCAGTTACTCGAACCCCTCCTACGAGCAGTACTTC. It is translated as CASSYSNPSYEQYF.

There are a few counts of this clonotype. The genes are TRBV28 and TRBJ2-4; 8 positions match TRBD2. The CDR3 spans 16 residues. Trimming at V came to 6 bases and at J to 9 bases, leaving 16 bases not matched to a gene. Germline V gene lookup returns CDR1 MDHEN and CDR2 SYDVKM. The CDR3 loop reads CASRLNGGAIDSIQYF. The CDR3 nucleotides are TGTGCCAGCAGGTTAAACGGGGGGGCCATTGATAGCATTCAGTACTTC.

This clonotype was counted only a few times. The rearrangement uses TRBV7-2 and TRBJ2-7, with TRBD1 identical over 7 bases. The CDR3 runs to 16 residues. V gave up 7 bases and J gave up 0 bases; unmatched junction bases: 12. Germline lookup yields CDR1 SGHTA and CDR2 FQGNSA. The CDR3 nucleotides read TGTGCCAGCAACAACATTGCTGGGACAGACTCCTACGAGCAGTACTTC. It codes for CASNNIAGTDSYEQYF.

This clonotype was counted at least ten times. Here the CDR3 reads CASSRRGLTQYF. Here the CDR3 DNA reads TGTGCCAGCAGCCGCCGGGGGTTAACGCAGTATTTT. The chain carries TRBV12-3 or TRBV12-4 and TRBJ2-3; weak D call: TRBD2 (6 bases). The CDR3 extends over 12 amino acids. V was shortened by 6 bases and J by 9 bases, with 13 bases between the two germline ends.

The CDR3 coding sequence is TGCGCCAGCAGCTTAGACAGTACAACTAATGAAAAACTGTTTTTT. This codes for CASSLDSTTNEKLFF. The V and J genes are TRBV5-1 and TRBJ1-4; TRBD1 might be the D (5 bases). This CDR3 contains 15 residues. Trimming took off 2 bases at V and 0 bases at J, with 8 bases between the two ends. Germline V gene lookup returns CDR1 SGHRS and CDR2 YFSETQ.

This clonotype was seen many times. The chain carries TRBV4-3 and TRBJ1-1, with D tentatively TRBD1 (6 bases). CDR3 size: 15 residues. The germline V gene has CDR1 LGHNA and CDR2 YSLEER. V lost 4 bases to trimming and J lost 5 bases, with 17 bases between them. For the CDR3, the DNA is TGCGCCAGCAGCCCCAAGGCACAGGGCGGAACTGAAGCTTTCTTT. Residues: CASSPKAQGGTEAFF.

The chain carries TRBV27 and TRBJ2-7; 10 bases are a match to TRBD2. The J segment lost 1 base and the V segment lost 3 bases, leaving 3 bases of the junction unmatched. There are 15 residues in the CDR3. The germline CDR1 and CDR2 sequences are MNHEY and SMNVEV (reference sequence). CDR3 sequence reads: CASSFRAGGSYEQYF. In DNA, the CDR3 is TGTGCCAGCAGTTTCAGAGCGGGAGGGTCCTACGAGCAGTACTTC.

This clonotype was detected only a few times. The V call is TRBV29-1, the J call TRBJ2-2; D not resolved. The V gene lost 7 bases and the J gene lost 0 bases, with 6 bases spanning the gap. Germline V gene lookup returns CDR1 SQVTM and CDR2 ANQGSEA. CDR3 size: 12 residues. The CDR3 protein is CSGWANTGELFF. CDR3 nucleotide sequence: TGCAGCGGCTGGGCGAACACCGGGGAGCTGTTTTTT.

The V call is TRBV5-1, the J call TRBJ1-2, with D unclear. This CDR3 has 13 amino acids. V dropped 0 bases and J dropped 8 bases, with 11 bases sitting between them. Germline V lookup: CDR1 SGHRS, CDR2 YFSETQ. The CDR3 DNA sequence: TGCGCCAGCAGCTTGGACCTCCTGCGGGGCTACACCTTC. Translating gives CASSLDLLRGYTF.

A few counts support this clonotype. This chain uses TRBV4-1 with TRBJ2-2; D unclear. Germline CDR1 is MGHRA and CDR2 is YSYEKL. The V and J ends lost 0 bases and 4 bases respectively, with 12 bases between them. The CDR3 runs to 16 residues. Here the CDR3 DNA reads TGCGCCAGCAGCCAAGATTACGCTCGAGGCACCGGGGAGCTGTTTTTT. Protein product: CASSQDYARGTGELFF.

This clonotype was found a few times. The CDR3 DNA is TGTGCCATCAGTGTTGGACTAGCGGGCGGCTCCTACAATGAGCAGTTCTTC. It yields the protein CAISVGLAGGSYNEQFF. The chain uses TRBV10-3 and TRBJ2-1; 11 nucleotides align to TRBD2. Germline-derived CDR1 and CDR2 are ENHRY and SYGVKD. The CDR3 sequence is 17 residues long. Trimming cost V 4 bases and J 0 bases; bases outside gene matches: 5.

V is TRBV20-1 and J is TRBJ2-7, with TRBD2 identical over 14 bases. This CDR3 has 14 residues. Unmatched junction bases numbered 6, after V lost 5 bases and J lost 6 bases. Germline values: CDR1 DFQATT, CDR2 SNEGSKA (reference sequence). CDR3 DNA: TGCAGTGCTCACGGGACTAGCGGGAGTCGCGAGCAGTACTTC. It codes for CSAHGTSGSREQYF.

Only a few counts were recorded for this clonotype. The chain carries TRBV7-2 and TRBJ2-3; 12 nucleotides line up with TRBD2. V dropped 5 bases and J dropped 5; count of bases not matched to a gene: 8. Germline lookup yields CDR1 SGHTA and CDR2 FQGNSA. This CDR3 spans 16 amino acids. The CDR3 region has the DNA TGTGCCAGCAGCCCCCGGACTAGCGGGACTGGAGATACGCAGTATTTT. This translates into CASSPRTSGTGDTQYF.

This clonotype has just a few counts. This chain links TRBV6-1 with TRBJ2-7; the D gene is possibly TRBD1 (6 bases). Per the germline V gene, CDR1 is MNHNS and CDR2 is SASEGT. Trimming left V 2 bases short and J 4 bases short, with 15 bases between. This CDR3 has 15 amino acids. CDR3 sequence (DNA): TGTGCCAGCAGTGAACAGGCAGGGGCCTTTTACGAGCAGTACTTC. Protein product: CASSEQAGAFYEQYF.

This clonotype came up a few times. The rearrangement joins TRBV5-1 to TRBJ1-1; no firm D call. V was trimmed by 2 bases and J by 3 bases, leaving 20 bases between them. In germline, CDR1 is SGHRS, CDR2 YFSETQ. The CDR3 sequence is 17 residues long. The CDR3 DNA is TGCGCCAGCAGCTTCTCCCGGGGATTCGACGGGGACACTGAAGCTTTCTTT. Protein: CASSFSRGFDGDTEAFF.

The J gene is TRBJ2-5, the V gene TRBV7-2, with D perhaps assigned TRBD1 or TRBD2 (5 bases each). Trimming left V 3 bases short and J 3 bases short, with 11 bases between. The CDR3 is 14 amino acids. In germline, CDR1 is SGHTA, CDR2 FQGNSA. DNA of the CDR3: TGTGCCAGCAGCTTTCCGGGGCGGGAAGAGACCCAGTACTTC. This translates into CASSFPGREETQYF. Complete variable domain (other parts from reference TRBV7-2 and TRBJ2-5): GAGVSQSPSNKVTEKGKDVELRCDPISGHTALYWYRQSLGQGLEFLIYFQGNSAPDKSGLPSDRFSAERTGGSVSTLTIQRTQQEDSAVYLCASSFPGREETQYFGPGTRLLVL.

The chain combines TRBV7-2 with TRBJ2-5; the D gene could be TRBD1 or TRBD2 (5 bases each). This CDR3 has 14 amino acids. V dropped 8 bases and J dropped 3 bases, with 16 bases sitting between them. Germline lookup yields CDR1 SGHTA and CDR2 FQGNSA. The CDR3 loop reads CASQLGVLEETQYF. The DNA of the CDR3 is TGTGCCAGCCAGCTGGGGGTCTTGGAAGAGACCCAGTACTTC. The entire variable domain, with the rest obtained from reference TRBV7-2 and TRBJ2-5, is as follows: GAGVSQSPSNKVTEKGKDVELRCDPISGHTALYWYRQSLGQGLEFLIYFQGNSAPDKSGLPSDRFSAERTGGSVSTLTIQRTQQEDSAVYLCASQLGVLEETQYFGPGTRLLVL.